These T cell receptor beta chains were read from a single sample in a study of blood T cell repertoires in COVID-19. Profiled with immunoSEQ multiplex PCR; TCRdb holds only in-frame clones, not every one. The sample includes some 260,000 clones, nearly 90% of them seen just once. The sequencing input was peripheral blood. The receptors derive from a man between 18 and 35 years old with active or convalescent COVID-19. Each CDR3 is given with its conserved first and last residue. D genes are given only for firm matches. The size of a clone is reported for some rows only, either as once, few or many, or as a class for expanded clones.

>TRBJ1-6|-|TRBV7-2|-
TGTGCCAGCAGCAAGAAAGGGGGGGCGGTTGATTATAATTCACCCCTCCACTTT
CASSKKGGAVDYNSPLHF
>TRBJ1-5|once|TRBV28|-
TGTGCCAGCAGTTTATCGGTATCCCAGCATTTT
CASSLSVSQHF
>TRBJ2-1|-|TRBV6-5|-
TGTGCCAGCAGTTGGGTTGGAGGAAATGAGCAGTTCTTC
CASSWVGGNEQFF
>TRBJ2-2|-|TRBV4-3|-
TGCGCCAGCAGCGGTCGCCCAGGGGACGGGGAGCTGTTTTTT
CASSGRPGDGELFF
>TRBJ1-5|-|TRBV6-4|-
TGTGCCAGCAGATCCTTGCAGCCCCAGCATTTT
CASRSLQPQHF
>TRBJ2-5|-|TRBV28|TRBD2
TGTGCCAGCACCGATTCCCTTGGGGGGGGAGAGACCCAGTACTTC
CASTDSLGGGETQYF
>TRBJ1-5|-|TRBV28|-
TGTGCCAGCAGGCCCCTCGGGATTCAGCCCCAGCATTTT
CASRPLGIQPQHF
>TRBJ2-3|-|TRBV7-9|TRBD1
TGTGCCAGCAGCCGGGACAGAGCAGCCGATACGCAGTATTTT
CASSRDRAADTQYF
>TRBJ2-6|-|TRBV9|TRBD1
TGTGCCAGCAGGGATTCAGAGGGGACAGGGGTAGGTGCCAACGTCCTGACTTTC
CASRDSEGTGVGANVLTF
>TRBJ1-1|-|TRBV18|-
TGTGCCAGCTCAACATTAGAGGACACTGAAGCTTTCTTT
CASSTLEDTEAFF
>TRBJ2-5|-|TRBV24-1|-
TGTGCCACCAGTGATTCTAGACCGGGAGAGACCCAGTACTTC
CATSDSRPGETQYF
>TRBJ2-7|-|TRBV9|-
TGTGCCAGCAGCCCCCGAGGCTCCTACGAGCAGTACTTC
CASSPRGSYEQYF
>TRBJ2-1|-|TRBV9|-
TGTGCCAGCAGCGAGGGGACCGGGAGATTTAAATACAATGAGCAGTTCTTC
CASSEGTGRFKYNEQFF
>TRBJ2-7|-|TRBV18|TRBD2
TGTGCCAGCTCACCACCTGCGGGGGGGCCGGTGGCCGAGCAGTACTTC
CASSPPAGGPVAEQYF
>TRBJ1-4|-|TRBV15|TRBD1
TGTGCCACCAGCAGAGTCGCGGTGTGGGACAGGGGGATTAAACTGTTTTTT
CATSRVAVWDRGIKLFF
>TRBJ1-5|-|TRBV18|-
TGTGCCAGCTCACCCGAAGGGGGATGGAATCAGCCCCAGCATTTT
CASSPEGGWNQPQHF
>TRBJ1-2|-|TRBV19|TRBD1
TGTGCCAGTAGTCCCTCCGGGACAGGGCATGGCTACACCTTC
CASSPSGTGHGYTF
>TRBJ2-1|once|TRBV5-1|-
TGCGCCAGCAGCTTGGATCGCGGGGGCCTCTACAATGAGCAGTTCTTC
CASSLDRGGLYNEQFF
>TRBJ1-5|-|TRBV19|TRBD1
TGTGCCAGTAGCGGGGGACAGGGGGACAATCAGCCCCAGCATTTT
CASSGGQGDNQPQHF
>TRBJ1-3|-|TRBV3-1/TRBV3-2|-
TGTGCCAGCAGCCAGATGGGGGCGGGAAACACCATATATTTT
CASSQMGAGNTIYF
>TRBJ1-2|-|TRBV5-6|TRBD1
TGTGCCAGCAGCTTGGGGACAGGGTCCTATGGCTACACCTTC
CASSLGTGSYGYTF
>TRBJ2-2|once|TRBV6-2/TRBV6-3|TRBD2
TGTGCCAGCAGTTACTCGGCGGGAGTAGGGACCGGGGAGCTGTTTTTT
CASSYSAGVGTGELFF
>TRBJ1-5|-|TRBV5-8|-
TGTGCCAGCAGCTTGGGGCATGATCAGCCCCAGCATTTT
CASSLGHDQPQHF
>TRBJ1-2|-|TRBV4-3|TRBD1
TGCGCCAGCAACACAAAAAACAGGGGCTATGGCTACACCTTC
CASNTKNRGYGYTF
>TRBJ1-2|-|TRBV9|TRBD1
TGTGCCAGCAGCGCCGCTGGACAGGGGGTTTTACCTAACTATGGCTACACCTTC
CASSAAGQGVLPNYGYTF
>TRBJ1-2|-|TRBV2|TRBD1
TGTGCCAGCAGTCCTAGACAGGGAGGCGTGGTTTATGGCTACACCTTC
CASSPRQGGVVYGYTF
>TRBJ2-1|-|TRBV6-6|-
TGTGCCAGCAGCCCCGGGGACTCGGGGGCCTACAATGAGCAGTTCTTC
CASSPGDSGAYNEQFF
>TRBJ2-7|-|TRBV15|TRBD1
TGTGCCACCTCCGCACCGGGACAGACCCCCTACGAGCAGTACTTC
CATSAPGQTPYEQYF
>TRBJ1-3|-|TRBV2|TRBD1
TGTGCCAGCAGCGACGATCGGGACAGCTCTGGAAACACCATATATTTT
CASSDDRDSSGNTIYF
>TRBJ1-2|once|TRBV19|TRBD1
TGTGCCAGTAGTATACTGAACAGGGGTGACTATGGCTACACCTTC
CASSILNRGDYGYTF
>TRBJ1-1|-|TRBV6-1|-
TGTGCCAGCAGTGAAGTCTCCGGGTGGACTGAAGCTTTCTTT
CASSEVSGWTEAFF
>TRBJ2-7|-|TRBV13|TRBD2
TGTGCCATCCAGCTAGCGGGCTCCTACGAGCAGTACTTC
CAIQLAGSYEQYF
>TRBJ2-7|-|TRBV6-2/TRBV6-3|TRBD2
TGTGCCAGCAGTACGGGACTAGCGCCCTACGAGCAGTACTTC
CASSTGLAPYEQYF
>TRBJ2-7|once|TRBV6-2/TRBV6-3|TRBD2
TGTGCCAGCAGCCCGGGAGGACGACACTACGAGCAGTACTTC
CASSPGGRHYEQYF
>TRBJ2-5|-|TRBV16|-
TGTGCCAGCAGCCAATGGGGGGGGCGGTCTTGGGAGACCCAGTACTTC
CASSQWGGRSWETQYF
>TRBJ2-2|-|TRBV9|TRBD1
TGTGCCAGCAGCTCCCCACCGAACAGGGGAAGAGGAACCGGGGAGCTGTTTTTT
CASSSPPNRGRGTGELFF
>TRBJ2-7|-|TRBV12-3/TRBV12-4|TRBD1
TGTGCCAGCAGTCTTGGACAGGGAAGGACTCAGTACTTC
CASSLGQGRTQYF
>TRBJ2-2|-|TRBV5-8|-
TGTGCCAGCAGCTTGTTTACAGAGATAGTTACCGGGGAGCTGTTTTTT
CASSLFTEIVTGELFF
>TRBJ2-3|-|TRBV9|TRBD2
TGTGCCAGCAGCGTAGGCACTAGCGGGGGCTACACAGATACGCAGTATTTT
CASSVGTSGGYTDTQYF
>TRBJ1-2|-|TRBV7-3|-
TGTGCCAGCGGAGGTCCGGGGTATGGCTACACCTTC
CASGGPGYGYTF
>TRBJ1-5|once|TRBV19|-
TGTGCCAGTAGTATGTGGCGGGGTAGGGGCAATCAGCCCCAGCATTTT
CASSMWRGRGNQPQHF
>TRBJ1-3|-|TRBV19|-
TGTGCCAGTAGTATCTCGCAGGCTGGAAACACCATATATTTT
CASSISQAGNTIYF
>TRBJ2-7|-|TRBV5-1|TRBD1
TGCGCCAGCAGCCCCGGGACAGGGGGTTTTTTCGGTATATCCTACGAGCAGTACTTC
CASSPGTGGFFGISYEQYF
>TRBJ2-7|-|TRBV12-3/TRBV12-4|-
TGTGCCAGCAGTCTCCGGTGGGAGCAGTACTTC
CASSLRWEQYF
>TRBJ1-5|-|TRBV19|-
TGTGCCAGTAGGCACTATAGAGGGAGCCAGCCCCAGCATTTT
CASRHYRGSQPQHF
>TRBJ2-1|-|TRBV6-2/TRBV6-3|-
TGTGCCAGCAGTTACTCCGATAACCCGGGCTACAATGAGCAGTTCTTC
CASSYSDNPGYNEQFF